Listed below are T cell receptor beta chains from one sample, sequenced in a study of early stage breast cancer tumors. Measured with immunoSEQ multiplex PCR; TCRdb has only the in-frame clones, and not every one. The table lists more than 65,000 clones, over 80% of them singletons. The source material was blood. These receptors originate from a person in their 40s with breast cancer. CDR3s include the opening cysteine and the closing phenylalanine or tryptophan. Each record gives: D gene, V gene, clone size, J gene, CDR3 DNA, CDR3 protein. D genes are given only for firm matches. Clone size is not always given. Where it is, it says once, few, many or a class for expanded clones.

>NA|TRBV30|NA|TRBJ2-7
TGTGCCTGGAGTGTAGGCAAGGGCTACGAGCAGTACTTC
CAWSVGKGYEQYF
>NA|TRBV28|NA|TRBJ2-7
TGTGCCAGCAGTCCTCTCGAGGCCTTGGGGTACGAGCAGTACTTC
CASSPLEALGYEQYF
>TRBD1|TRBV9|NA|TRBJ1-2
TGTGCCAGCAGCCCGAGCCCGGACAGGGTGTCTAACTATGGCTACACCTTC
CASSPSPDRVSNYGYTF
>TRBD2|TRBV11-2|few|TRBJ2-3
TGTGCCAGCAGCTGGATCAGCGGGGCTAGCGGGAACACAGATACGCAGTATTTT
CASSWISGASGNTDTQYF
>NA|TRBV9|NA|TRBJ1-5
TGTGCCAGCAGAGTGGACCTAATCGGGAATCAGCCCCAGCATTTT
CASRVDLIGNQPQHF
>NA|TRBV18|NA|TRBJ2-7
TGTGCCAGCTCACCACAACGGGATGACTACGAGCAGTACTTC
CASSPQRDDYEQYF
>NA|TRBV27|NA|TRBJ2-7
TGTGCCAGCAGCTCTGGTTCCTACGAGCAGTACTTC
CASSSGSYEQYF
>TRBD1|TRBV9|NA|TRBJ2-4
TGTGCCAGCAGCGAACAGGGGATCGGGTCCAAAAACATTCAGTACTTC
CASSEQGIGSKNIQYF
>NA|TRBV6-5|NA|TRBJ2-1
TGTGCCACCCAACGTCCGGTGGGCTCCTACAATGAGCAGTTCTTC
CATQRPVGSYNEQFF
>NA|TRBV6-5|NA|TRBJ2-1
TGTGCCAGCCTAGGAGGGGGAGATGGTAGTGAGCAGTTCTTC
CASLGGGDGSEQFF
>TRBD1|TRBV10-3|NA|TRBJ2-7
TGTGCCATCAGTGAGCACACAGGGGTCTACGAGCAGTACTTC
CAISEHTGVYEQYF
>TRBD1|TRBV11-2|NA|TRBJ1-1
TGTGCCAGCAGCCGACTCACAGGGGACACTGAAGCTTTCTTT
CASSRLTGDTEAFF
>TRBD1|TRBV7-9|once|TRBJ1-1
TGTGCCAGCAGCCCGCGGACAGGGGAAACCATGAACACTGAAGCTTTCTTT
CASSPRTGETMNTEAFF
>TRBD2|TRBV19|few|TRBJ2-1
TGTGCCAGTAGTAGACACTTGACTAGCGGGAGTAGTTTTGATGAGCAGTTCTTC
CASSRHLTSGSSFDEQFF
>TRBD2|TRBV6-1|few|TRBJ2-1
TGTGCCAGCATCCCGATGAGCGGGGACTACAATGAGCAGTTCTTC
CASIPMSGDYNEQFF
>TRBD2|TRBV27|NA|TRBJ2-1
TGTGCCAGCAGCTCTTCGGGACTAGCGGGAGATGAGCAGTTCTTC
CASSSSGLAGDEQFF
>NA|TRBV4-2|NA|TRBJ1-1
TGTGCCAGCAGCCAGGGATTCGGGAGCACTGAAGCTTTCTTT
CASSQGFGSTEAFF
>NA|TRBV4-1|NA|TRBJ1-4
TGCGCCAGCAGCCAAAAGACAGCAGCTAATGAAAAACTGTTTTTT
CASSQKTAANEKLFF
>NA|TRBV18|NA|TRBJ2-2
TGTGCCAGCTCTTTCGAGGCCGGTACGAACACCGGGGAGCTGTTTTTT
CASSFEAGTNTGELFF
>TRBD2|TRBV7-9|NA|TRBJ2-5
TGTGCCAGCAGCCCGGTCGGTAGCGGGAGCGATTGGGGAGAGACCCAGTACTTC
CASSPVGSGSDWGETQYF
>NA|TRBV27|medium-sized|TRBJ2-5
TGTGCCAGCAGTTCCAGACAAGAGACCCAGTACTTC
CASSSRQETQYF
>NA|TRBV4-1|few|TRBJ2-7
TGCGCCAGCAGCCCCTGGACTACCGTCGATTACGAGCAGTACTTC
CASSPWTTVDYEQYF
>TRBD1|TRBV15|NA|TRBJ1-2
TGTGCCACCAGCAGAGGGGGACAGCCCTATGGCTACACCTTC
CATSRGGQPYGYTF
>NA|TRBV4-1|NA|TRBJ1-5
TGCGCCAGCAGCCAAGATCGGAGTGGTTTAAGCAATCAGCCCCAGCATTTT
CASSQDRSGLSNQPQHF
>NA|TRBV20-1|NA|TRBJ1-1
TGCAGTGCCCGGCGGAACACTGAAGCTTTCTTT
CSARRNTEAFF
>NA|TRBV7-9|NA|TRBJ1-1
TGTGCCAGCAGCTTAAACAGAAACACTGAAGCTTTCTTT
CASSLNRNTEAFF
>NA|TRBV7-9|NA|TRBJ1-5
TGTGCCAGCAGCTTAGGGGCCAGCAATCAGCCCCAGCATTTT
CASSLGASNQPQHF
>TRBD1|TRBV6-1|NA|TRBJ1-2
TGTGCCAGCAGTGATTATACAGGGGAAACTAACTATGGCTACACCTTC
CASSDYTGETNYGYTF
>NA|TRBV2|NA|TRBJ1-1
TGTGCCACCATCACGAGGGTCATGAACACTGAAGCTTTCTTT
CATITRVMNTEAFF
>TRBD2|TRBV2|NA|TRBJ2-1
TGTGCCAGCAGGAATAGCGGGAGTCGGTACAATGAGCAGTTCTTC
CASRNSGSRYNEQFF
>NA|TRBV28|NA|TRBJ2-2
TGTGCCAGCACCGGGACCCGAAACACCGGGGAGCTGTTTTTT
CASTGTRNTGELFF
>NA|TRBV19|once|TRBJ2-7
TGTGCCAGTAGTATAGCAGCTGACTCCTACGAGCAGTACTTC
CASSIAADSYEQYF
>TRBD1|TRBV4-1|NA|TRBJ1-1
TGCGCCAGCAGCCAAGGACAGGGGAACACTGAAGCTTTCTTT
CASSQGQGNTEAFF
>NA|TRBV27|NA|TRBJ2-6
TGTGCCAGCAGTTTACGGCAGGCTGGGGCCAACGTCCTGACTTTC
CASSLRQAGANVLTF
>TRBD2|TRBV7-2|few|TRBJ2-5
TGTGCCAGCAGCTTCGTTAGCGGGAGGGGAGAGACCCAGTACTTC
CASSFVSGRGETQYF
>TRBD1|TRBV9|once|TRBJ2-5
TGTGCCAGCAGCTTGGACAGGGCGGGTTGGGAGACCCAGTACTTC
CASSLDRAGWETQYF